What follows are 24 T cell receptor beta chains derived from one specimen sequenced in a study of shared clonotypes between healthy human individuals. Method: immunoSEQ multiplex PCR; TCRdb's copy keeps in-frame clones and lacks some. Here the sample spans over a million clones, 75% to 85% being singletons. The sample taken for sequencing was memory CD4+ T cells from PBMCs. The subset was: CD45RA-negative fraction. The receptors here all came from a man aged 18-30 years in good health. Some clones in this sample may be carry-over from other donors' samples.

The chain couples TRBV19 to TRBJ2-7, with D maybe TRBD1 (7 bases). The CDR3 runs 13 residues. From germline, CDR1 is LNHDA and CDR2 SQIVND (reference sequence). Trimming removed 10 bases from V and 6 bases from J, with 19 bases in between. The CDR3 nucleotides read TGTGCCACCGGAACGACAGGGAGGTCCGAGCAGTACTTC. Its translation: CATGTTGRSEQYF.

J is TRBJ1-3 and V is TRBV4-2, with D maybe TRBD1 (6 bases). The CDR3 totals 15 residues. V was cut by 2 bases and J by 3 bases, with 11 bases left in between. Per germline, CDR1 LGHNA and CDR2 YNFKEQ. The CDR3 is CASSQSTGFGNTIYF. The CDR3 nucleotides read TGTGCCAGCAGCCAATCCACAGGGTTTGGAAACACCATATATTTT.

This clone has only a few counts. The V gene is TRBV5-1, the J gene TRBJ2-5, with 16 bases that match TRBD2. This CDR3 contains 16 residues. The germline CDR1 and CDR2 sequences are SGHRS and YFSETQ. Trimming took 5 bases from V and 3 from J; bases not matched to a gene: 4. CDR3 in amino acids: CASRIGTSGREETQYF. The CDR3, as DNA: TGCGCCAGCAGGATAGGGACTAGCGGGAGGGAAGAGACCCAGTACTTC.

The chain employs TRBV27 and TRBJ1-4; D is undetermined. Per germline, CDR1 MNHEY and CDR2 SMNVEV (reference sequence). V was pared by 5 bases and J by 10 bases, with 14 bases between. The CDR3 is 13 residues long. The CDR3 loop is CASSPRTEGKLFF. CDR3 DNA: TGTGCCAGCAGTCCACGGACCGAAGGAAAACTGTTTTTT.

This rearrangement joins TRBV11-3 to TRBJ2-3; no reliable D call. Trimming left V 3 bases short and J 0 bases short, with 7 bases between. Germline V CDR1 and CDR2: SGHNT, YENEEA. The CDR3 sequence is 14 residues long. CDR3 bases: TGTGCCAGCAGCTTCGGTACTAGCACAGATACGCAGTATTTT. As protein: CASSFGTSTDTQYF.

The chain has TRBV29-1 and TRBJ2-1; 7 bases match TRBD2. The CDR3 is 15 amino acids. Germline lookup yields CDR1 SQVTM and CDR2 ANQGSEA. The V segment lost 3 bases and the J segment 2 bases; nucleotides outside the gene matches: 7. The CDR3, as DNA: TGCAGCGTTGACGGCGCGGGGGAAGCCTACAATGAGCAGTTCTTC. This gives the protein CSVDGAGEAYNEQFF.

CDR3 sequence: CASSQSGNQPQHF. The CDR3 region has the DNA TGTGCCAGCAGCCAATCCGGCAATCAGCCCCAGCATTTT. The rearrangement links TRBV14 to TRBJ1-5; D gene unclear. Germline-derived CDR1 and CDR2 are SGHDN and FVKESK. The V gene lost 2 bases and the J gene lost 2 bases, with 4 bases spanning the gap. The CDR3 runs to 13 residues.

The V call is TRBV4-3, the J call TRBJ2-5; 8 nucleotides align to TRBD1. TRBJ2-7 matches the DNA end more closely, so the J call is doubtful. Germline CDR1 is LGHNA and CDR2 is YSLEER. This CDR3 has 14 residues. CDR3 DNA sequence: TGCGCCAGCAGCCCAAGGACAGGGCCCTACGAGCAGTACTTC. It codes for CASSPRTGPYEQYF.

The rearrangement links TRBV19 to TRBJ1-5; D unresolved. V was shortened by 5 bases and J by 6 bases, with 17 bases between the two germline ends. This CDR3 comprises 15 residues. Germline CDR1 LNHDA, CDR2 SQIVND (reference sequence). Written as DNA, the CDR3 is TGTGCCAGTAGTTCGGGCCCCTACTCAGGTCAGCCCCAGCATTTT. Protein sequence: CASSSGPYSGQPQHF.

Remarks on this clone: The junction departs from the called germline gene at one end, perhaps through a read error. The chain joins TRBV11-1 to TRBJ1-2; 7 nucleotides match TRBD1. CDR3 length equals 12 residues. Per the germline V gene, CDR1 is SGHAT and CDR2 is FQDESV (reference sequence). The DNA for the CDR3 is TGTGCCAGCAGCTTTTCCGGGACAGCGAAAGCCTTC. Protein sequence: CASSFSGTAKAF.

CDR3 coding DNA: TGTGCCAGCAGCCTTACCCTCGGGACTCTCAATGAGCAGTTCTTC. Amino acids: CASSLTLGTLNEQFF. This sequence joins TRBV7-2 and TRBJ2-1; D may be TRBD2 (6 bases). Per the germline V gene, CDR1 is SGHTA and CDR2 is FQGNSA. The V and J ends lost 5 bases and 6 bases respectively, with 17 bases between them. CDR3 size: 15 residues.

The chain carries TRBV2 and TRBJ2-7; D unresolved. CDR1 is SNHLY, CDR2 FYNNEI, per germline. V shed 0 bases and J shed 0 bases, with 15 bases lying between them. CDR3 length: 17 residues. The CDR3 bases are TGTGCCAGCAGTGAAGCCCCTTCTCACAAGAGCTCCTACGAGCAGTACTTC. Encoded protein: CASSEAPSHKSSYEQYF.

This clone has only a few counts. The V gene is TRBV5-4, the J gene TRBJ2-3; D is ambiguous. Germline V gives CDR1 SGHNT, CDR2 YYREEE (reference sequence). With 3 bases removed from V and 6 bases from J, the gap between germline ends came to 8 bases. The CDR3 totals 12 residues. The CDR3 DNA reads TGTGCCAGCAGCTCCGGCCCTGATACGCAGTATTTT. Protein: CASSSGPDTQYF.

The V and J genes are TRBV5-1 and TRBJ1-1; unclear D gene. V dropped 4 bases and J dropped 3 bases, with 10 bases sitting between them. Germline V gives CDR1 SGHRS, CDR2 YFSETQ. There are 13 residues in the CDR3. The CDR3 loop is CASSVGWDTEAFF. The CDR3 DNA reads TGCGCCAGCAGCGTGGGCTGGGACACTGAAGCTTTCTTT.

The rearrangement uses TRBV27 and TRBJ1-2; D might be TRBD1 (6 bases). Between the trimmed V and J ends, which lost 3 bases and 8 bases, there was a span of 13 bases. Per germline, CDR1 MNHEY and CDR2 SMNVEV (reference sequence). There are 13 residues in the CDR3. CDR3 DNA sequence: TGTGCCAGCAGTTTGGGGCAGGGGTCCGGCTACACCTTC. Translation gives CASSLGQGSGYTF.

CDR3 protein: CASSEYGYTF. The CDR3 bases are TGTGCCAGCAGTGAATATGGCTACACCTTC. The V call is TRBV6-1, the J call TRBJ1-2; D is uncertain. The germline gives CDR1 MNHNS, CDR2 SASEGT. V was cut by 2 bases and J by 5 bases, with 0 bases left in between. This CDR3 spans 10 amino acids.

V is TRBV29-1 and J is TRBJ2-5; 8 bases are a match to TRBD1. With V trimmed by 6 bases and J by 3 bases, 3 bases remained unmatched. Germline loops: CDR1 SQVTM, CDR2 ANQGSEA. The length of the CDR3 is 12 residues. The CDR3 loop is CSVMTGEETQYF. In nucleotides, the CDR3 is TGCAGCGTGATGACAGGGGAAGAGACCCAGTACTTC.

The J gene is TRBJ2-7, the V gene TRBV28; possible D gene TRBD1, 5 bases. V dropped 6 bases and J dropped 6 bases, with 18 bases sitting between them. Germline V lookup: CDR1 MDHEN, CDR2 SYDVKM. There are 14 residues in the CDR3. DNA of the CDR3: TGTGCCAGCAGCGAGCGACAGCTATCTCTCGAGCAGTACTTC. It encodes CASSERQLSLEQYF.

The V gene is TRBV2, the J gene TRBJ1-1; D gene ambiguous. Trimming removed 7 bases from V and 0 bases from J, with 9 bases in between. CDR1 SNHLY and CDR2 FYNNEI come from the germline V gene. The length of the CDR3 is 13 residues. CDR3 in DNA: TGTGCCAGCACAGGTCCTATGAACACTGAAGCTTTCTTT. It codes for CASTGPMNTEAFF.

The chain uses TRBV28 and TRBJ2-3; D is unresolved. The CDR3 has 13 amino acids. Per the germline V gene, CDR1 is MDHEN and CDR2 is SYDVKM. The V and J ends lost 8 bases and 3 bases respectively, with 12 bases between them. The CDR3 loop is CASLRAPTDTQYF. CDR3 in DNA: TGTGCCAGCCTCCGGGCCCCAACAGATACGCAGTATTTT.

This clone is termed medium-sized. This sequence joins TRBV2 and TRBJ1-2, with D hard to call. Germline lookup yields CDR1 SNHLY and CDR2 FYNNEI. The V gene lost 4 bases and the J gene lost 8 bases, with 8 bases spanning the gap. This CDR3 has 11 amino acids. DNA for the CDR3: TGTGCCAGCAGTGCTGGTGAAGGCTACACCTTC. Translation: CASSAGEGYTF.

This chain connects TRBV6-1 to TRBJ1-5; no firm D call. This CDR3 is 15 amino acids long. Trimming cost V 3 bases and J 0 bases, with 9 bases left between them. The germline V gene encodes CDR1 MNHNS and CDR2 SASEGT. CDR3 in DNA: TGTGCCAGCAGTGAGGGGTCAGTTAGCAATCAGCCCCAGCATTTT. It yields the protein CASSEGSVSNQPQHF.

This chain uses TRBV27 with TRBJ2-1; D unresolved. The CDR3 has 12 amino acids. CDR1 is MNHEY, CDR2 SMNVEV, per germline (reference sequence). Trimming shortened V by 5 bases and J by 9 bases, and 11 bases separated the two germline ends. The chain's CDR3 is CASSPPGREQFF. CDR3 nucleotide sequence: TGTGCCAGCAGTCCTCCCGGGCGTGAGCAGTTCTTC.

The chain has TRBV5-1 and TRBJ2-1; 12 bases map to TRBD2. The CDR3 consists of 16 residues. Germline V gives CDR1 SGHRS, CDR2 YFSETQ. V lost 0 bases to trimming and J lost 7 bases; unmatched junction nucleotides: 5. The CDR3 protein is CASSLGGLAGMNEQFF. CDR3 nucleotides: TGCGCCAGCAGCTTGGGTGGACTAGCGGGAATGAATGAGCAGTTCTTC.